This T cell receptor (beta chain) is from a study of blood T cells in healthy people across ages. Through a sample-barcoded 5' primer and a J-beta primer mix, a second PCR was run for roughly 6 to 12 cycles. All samples gave at least 2.5 million CDR3-containing paired-end reads. TCRdb re-called the 5' RACE reads with MiXCR, one entry per CDR3 protein. The profile shows fewer than 900,000 distinct CDR3 sequences, around 45% of them singletons. In germline, CDR1 is MNHNY, CDR2 SVGAGI (reference sequence). The CDR3 is 13 amino acids. Between the trimmed V and J ends, which lost 5 bases and 4 bases, there was a span of 11 bases.

Material for sequencing was blood. The sequence was collected from a woman aged 60-70 years in good health. The chain has TRBV6-6 and TRBJ2-5; D is perhaps TRBD2 (5 bases). CDR3 protein: CASSVLGRETQYF. The CDR3 bases are TGTGCCAGCAGTGTACTAGGGAGAGAGACCCAGTACTTC.